These T cell receptor beta chains were read from a single sample in a study of cytomegalovirus exposure and HLA in healthy donors. Some clones are missing from TCRdb's copy, which holds only in-frame ones; the method was immunoSEQ multiplex PCR. The sample lists 200,000 to 300,000 clones, about 85% occurring once. Sequenced input: PBMCs. The receptor source for this set is a girl aged 2-10 years in good health and CMV-seronegative. The CDR3 runs from the conserved cysteine through the conserved F or W. The order of the fields is J gene, clone size, V gene, D gene, CDR3 protein, CDR3 DNA. The D gene is left open where the match is weak. Part of the rows lack a size; the others show once, few, many or a class for expanded clones.

j_call: TRBJ2-3; clone_size: NA; v_call: TRBV4-2; d_call: TRBD2; cdr3_aa: CASSQGGVVGGPGTDTQYF; cdr3_nt: TGTGCCAGCAGCCAAGGAGGAGTCGTGGGAGGGCCGGGCACAGATACGCAGTATTTT
j_call: TRBJ1-3; clone_size: NA; v_call: TRBV19; d_call: NA; cdr3_aa: CASSIVGPGRTIYF; cdr3_nt: TGTGCCAGTAGTATAGTAGGCCCGGGAAGGACCATATATTTT
j_call: TRBJ1-1; clone_size: once; v_call: TRBV10-3; d_call: NA; cdr3_aa: CAINSGSEAFF; cdr3_nt: TGTGCCATCAACTCCGGTTCTGAAGCTTTCTTT
j_call: TRBJ2-2; clone_size: NA; v_call: TRBV5-1; d_call: NA; cdr3_aa: CASSSLGVGELFF; cdr3_nt: TGCGCCAGCAGCTCCCTAGGGGTTGGGGAGCTGTTTTTT
j_call: TRBJ1-5; clone_size: NA; v_call: TRBV30; d_call: NA; cdr3_aa: CAWSVKGEGQPQHF; cdr3_nt: TGTGCCTGGAGTGTTAAGGGGGAAGGACAGCCCCAGCATTTT
j_call: TRBJ1-3; clone_size: NA; v_call: TRBV19; d_call: NA; cdr3_aa: CASSSIETVISGNTIYF; cdr3_nt: TGTGCCAGTAGTAGTATCGAGACTGTCATCTCTGGAAACACCATATATTTT
j_call: TRBJ1-1; clone_size: NA; v_call: TRBV13; d_call: NA; cdr3_aa: CASSSSTGMNTEAFF; cdr3_nt: TGTGCCAGCAGCTCCTCGACAGGAATGAACACTGAAGCTTTCTTT
j_call: TRBJ2-7; clone_size: NA; v_call: TRBV7-2; d_call: NA; cdr3_aa: CASSPLVGGGAYEQYF; cdr3_nt: TGTGCCAGCAGCCCCTTAGTCGGAGGGGGCGCCTACGAGCAGTACTTC
j_call: TRBJ2-3; clone_size: once; v_call: TRBV9; d_call: NA; cdr3_aa: CASSSRTREPDTQYF; cdr3_nt: TGTGCCAGCAGCTCTCGTACGCGGGAACCAGATACGCAGTATTTT
j_call: TRBJ1-1; clone_size: NA; v_call: TRBV1; d_call: NA; cdr3_aa: CTSMGAGNTEAFF; cdr3_nt: TGCACCAGCATGGGGGCTGGGAACACTGAAGCTTTCTTT
j_call: TRBJ1-2; clone_size: few; v_call: TRBV5-4; d_call: TRBD1; cdr3_aa: CASTGTALNYGYTF; cdr3_nt: TGTGCCAGCACCGGGACAGCTCTTAACTATGGCTACACCTTC
j_call: TRBJ2-2; clone_size: few; v_call: TRBV5-4; d_call: TRBD2; cdr3_aa: CASSLARGGNTGELFF; cdr3_nt: TGTGCCAGCAGCTTGGCCCGGGGGGGGAACACCGGGGAGCTGTTTTTT
j_call: TRBJ1-6; clone_size: few; v_call: TRBV5-1; d_call: NA; cdr3_aa: CASSKVETSSYNSPLHF; cdr3_nt: TGCGCCAGCAGCAAGGTGGAGACCAGCTCCTATAATTCACCCCTCCACTTT
j_call: TRBJ1-1; clone_size: NA; v_call: TRBV5-8; d_call: TRBD1; cdr3_aa: CASSSGQGLMNTEAFF; cdr3_nt: TGTGCCAGCAGCTCCGGACAGGGCCTCATGAACACTGAAGCTTTCTTT
j_call: TRBJ1-2; clone_size: NA; v_call: TRBV5-1; d_call: NA; cdr3_aa: CASSYGGAYGYTF; cdr3_nt: TGCGCCAGCAGCTACGGGGGGGCCTATGGCTACACCTTC
j_call: TRBJ2-7; clone_size: NA; v_call: TRBV5-5; d_call: NA; cdr3_aa: CASGALSSYEQYF; cdr3_nt: TGTGCCAGCGGAGCCTTGAGCTCCTACGAGCAGTACTTC
j_call: TRBJ2-3; clone_size: NA; v_call: TRBV5-8; d_call: NA; cdr3_aa: CASSLGRGATGDTQYF; cdr3_nt: TGTGCCAGCAGCTTGGGACGGGGGGCTACAGGAGATACGCAGTATTTT
j_call: TRBJ2-2; clone_size: NA; v_call: TRBV7-9; d_call: TRBD1; cdr3_aa: CASSSGGTGELFF; cdr3_nt: TGTGCCAGCAGCTCAGGGGGCACCGGGGAGCTGTTTTTT
j_call: TRBJ2-7; clone_size: NA; v_call: TRBV4-1; d_call: TRBD2; cdr3_aa: CASSQSERGLPDEQYF; cdr3_nt: TGCGCCAGCAGCCAATCAGAGCGGGGACTCCCGGACGAGCAGTACTTC
j_call: TRBJ1-2; clone_size: NA; v_call: TRBV7-9; d_call: TRBD1; cdr3_aa: CASSVAHDRGYGYTF; cdr3_nt: TGTGCCAGCAGCGTGGCTCACGACAGGGGCTATGGCTACACCTTC
j_call: TRBJ2-7; clone_size: NA; v_call: TRBV5-1; d_call: TRBD2; cdr3_aa: CASSLDGGTYEQYF; cdr3_nt: TGCGCCAGCAGCTTGGACGGGGGGACCTACGAGCAGTACTTC
j_call: TRBJ1-1; clone_size: NA; v_call: TRBV27; d_call: TRBD1; cdr3_aa: CASNPGQGGFTEAFF; cdr3_nt: TGTGCCAGCAATCCGGGACAGGGGGGGTTCACTGAAGCTTTCTTT
j_call: TRBJ2-3; clone_size: few; v_call: TRBV9; d_call: TRBD2; cdr3_aa: CASSSGGAGDTQYF; cdr3_nt: TGTGCCAGCAGTAGCGGGGGGGCGGGGGATACGCAGTATTTT
j_call: TRBJ1-5; clone_size: NA; v_call: TRBV10-3; d_call: NA; cdr3_aa: CAISESAGEFQPQHF; cdr3_nt: TGTGCCATCAGTGAGTCTGCAGGGGAATTTCAGCCCCAGCATTTT
j_call: TRBJ1-5; clone_size: NA; v_call: TRBV5-6; d_call: NA; cdr3_aa: CASSLNPKGKPQHF; cdr3_nt: TGTGCCAGCAGCCTCAATCCCAAGGGGAAGCCCCAGCATTTT
j_call: TRBJ2-2; clone_size: NA; v_call: TRBV7-9; d_call: NA; cdr3_aa: CASSLDTRNANTGELFF; cdr3_nt: TGTGCCAGCAGCTTAGACACAAGAAACGCGAACACCGGGGAGCTGTTTTTT
j_call: TRBJ2-7; clone_size: NA; v_call: TRBV6-1; d_call: NA; cdr3_aa: CASSSQLYEQYF; cdr3_nt: TGTGCCAGCAGTTCACAGCTCTACGAGCAGTACTTC
j_call: TRBJ2-2; clone_size: NA; v_call: TRBV5-6; d_call: NA; cdr3_aa: CASNPTRGTGELFF; cdr3_nt: TGTGCCAGCAACCCGACAAGGGGCACCGGGGAGCTGTTTTTT
j_call: TRBJ2-1; clone_size: NA; v_call: TRBV4-1; d_call: TRBD1; cdr3_aa: CASSQENPGQGYHNEQFF; cdr3_nt: TGCGCCAGCAGCCAAGAAAATCCGGGACAGGGGTATCACAATGAGCAGTTCTTC
j_call: TRBJ2-1; clone_size: NA; v_call: TRBV5-1; d_call: TRBD2; cdr3_aa: CASSLRTSGRGNEQFF; cdr3_nt: TGCGCCAGCAGCCTCCGGACTAGCGGGAGGGGGAATGAGCAGTTCTTC
j_call: TRBJ1-3; clone_size: NA; v_call: TRBV7-9; d_call: TRBD1; cdr3_aa: CASSLEDRDRGNTIYF; cdr3_nt: TGTGCCAGCAGCTTAGAGGACAGGGATAGGGGAAACACCATATATTTT
j_call: TRBJ2-6; clone_size: NA; v_call: TRBV2; d_call: NA; cdr3_aa: CASSPGAGANVLTF; cdr3_nt: TGTGCCAGCAGTCCGGGGGCTGGGGCCAACGTCCTGACTTTC
j_call: TRBJ2-1; clone_size: few; v_call: TRBV7-9; d_call: NA; cdr3_aa: CASSQLASEQFF; cdr3_nt: TGTGCCAGCAGCCAACTAGCAAGTGAGCAGTTCTTC